These 31 T cell receptor beta chains were all obtained from the same sample, sequenced in a study of T cells expressing NK-cell markers. TCRdb reprocessed the 5' RACE reads, keeping one entry per CDR3 protein, no DNA. The sample includes roughly 430,000 distinct CDR3 sequences. The sample comprised blood T cells: a sorted CD56 or NKG2C T cell subset, CD4+ or CD8+ T cells, or bulk PBMC T cells (not recorded which). The receptors originated from a woman aged 18-70 years in good health.

This chain connects TRBV6-5 to TRBJ1-2; TCRdb's D gene call, TRBD1, goes unchecked for lack of DNA. Germline V gene lookup returns CDR1 MNHEY and CDR2 SVGAGI. The CDR3 extends over 13 amino acids. Here the CDR3 reads CASSYSAGNGYTF.

The gene calls are TRBV21-1 and TRBJ2-2; TCRdb gives TRBD1 as the D gene, but with no DNA this cannot be confirmed. TRBV21-1 is noted as a pseudogene. CDR3 length: 15 amino acids. The CDR3 spells CASSKVGEPTGELFF.

This chain uses TRBV29-1 with TRBJ1-5; lacking DNA, the TRBD1 call made by TCRdb goes unchecked. The V gene's germline CDR1 is SQVTM and CDR2 ANQGSEA. This CDR3 has 11 amino acids. The CDR3 spells CARQPNQPQHF.

J is TRBJ2-3 and V is TRBV6-2 or TRBV6-3; TCRdb selects TRBD1, and the lack of DNA leaves this call unchecked. The CDR3 covers 14 residues. The germline V gene has CDR1 MNHEY and CDR2 SVGEGT. CDR3 region: CASSYDTGPDTQYF.

The chain recombines TRBV20-1 with TRBJ1-5; no DNA is available, so the TRBD1 call from TCRdb remains unchecked. Germline V lookup: CDR1 DFQATT, CDR2 SNEGSKA (reference sequence). The CDR3 spans 15 residues. CDR3: CSTTRQGAWNQPQHF.

The rearrangement links TRBV7-2 to TRBJ1-5. The V gene's germline CDR1 is SGHTA and CDR2 FQGNSA. CDR3 length: 13 amino acids. CDR3: CASSRERSQPQHF.

The rearrangement links TRBV7-9 to TRBJ1-2; TCRdb indicates TRBD1, and absent DNA this call remains unverified. CDR1 and CDR2 from the germline V gene are SEHNR and FQNEAQ (reference sequence). The CDR3 spans 14 residues. This chain's CDR3 is CASEMRGPDYGYTF.

The V gene is TRBV12-3 or TRBV12-4, the J gene TRBJ2-1; TCRdb names TRBD2, which stays unverified in the absence of DNA. The CDR3 has 12 amino acids. Here the CDR3 reads CASSFWTSGAIF.

The rearrangement links TRBV12-3 or TRBV12-4 to TRBJ2-3; TCRdb proposes TRBD1, but this gene call is untestable without DNA. The CDR3 is made up of 16 amino acids. The CDR3 protein is CASSLARGANTDTQYF.

J is TRBJ2-1 and V is TRBV20-1; lacking DNA, the TRBD2 call made by TCRdb goes unchecked. CDR3 length: 15 amino acids. Germline CDR1 DFQATT, CDR2 SNEGSKA (reference sequence). CDR3 residues: CSAPSTGRSYNEQFF.

J is TRBJ2-7 and V is TRBV15; TCRdb indicates TRBD1, and absent DNA this call remains unverified. Germline V lookup: CDR1 LNHNV, CDR2 YYDKDF (reference sequence). This CDR3 has 14 amino acids. This CDR3 is CATSGRQGTYEQYF.

The chain couples TRBV5-4 to TRBJ2-1; TCRdb's D call, TRBD2, is unchecked because there is no DNA. Germline V gene lookup returns CDR1 SGHNT and CDR2 YYREEE (reference sequence). This CDR3 spans 15 amino acids. CDR3 sequence: CATSLGSGNYNEQFF.

V usage is TRBV5-1 and J usage is TRBJ2-5. Germline CDR1 SGHRS, CDR2 YFSETQ. This CDR3 has 16 residues. The CDR3: CASRLRIDVRSETQYF.

V and J are TRBV30 and TRBJ1-1; TCRdb gives TRBD1 as the D gene, but with no DNA this cannot be confirmed. Germline CDR1 GTSNPN, CDR2 SVGIG (reference sequence). The CDR3 has 13 residues. The CDR3 region is CAWSYTRRAEAFF. The whole variable domain, remainder taken from reference TRBV30 and TRBJ1-1, is SQTIHQWPATLVQPVGSPLSLECTVEGTSNPNLYWYRQAAGRGLQLLFYSVGIGQISSEVPQNLSASRPQDRQFILSSKKLLLSDSGFYLCAWSYTRRAEAFFGQGTRLTVV.

The V call is TRBV2, the J call TRBJ2-1; TCRdb picks TRBD2, but there is no DNA to check that call. The germline gives CDR1 SNHLY, CDR2 FYNNEI. The CDR3 covers 13 residues. The CDR3 sequence: CASVGLVVAEQFF.

V is TRBV9 and J is TRBJ1-2; TCRdb proposes TRBD1, but this gene call is untestable without DNA. The germline gives CDR1 SGDLS, CDR2 YYNGEE. This CDR3 has 13 residues. CDR3 loop: CASSVGTGVSYTF. Filled out from reference TRBV9 and TRBJ1-2, the complete variable domain reads DSGVTQTPKHLITATGQRVTLRCSPRSGDLSVYWYQQSLDQGLQFLIQYYNGEERAKGNILERFSAQQFPDLHSELNLSSLELGDSALYFCASSVGTGVSYTFGSGTRLTVV.

This chain's CDR3 is CSVEGQRRDTQYF. The chain is built from TRBV29-1 and TRBJ2-3; TCRdb indicates TRBD1, and absent DNA this call remains unverified. The CDR3 is 13 amino acids. Germline V gene data show CDR1 as SQVTM and CDR2 as ANQGSEA.

The J gene is TRBJ2-1, the V gene TRBV7-2. Germline-derived CDR1 and CDR2 are SGHTA and FQGNSA. The CDR3 length is 13 residues. The CDR3 loop reads CASSEPWSDEQFF.

The chain is built from TRBV20-1 and TRBJ1-2; the D call of TRBD1 rests on TCRdb alone, since no DNA is present to check it. CDR1 and CDR2 (germline): DFQATT, SNEGSKA (reference sequence). This CDR3 is 12 amino acids long. The chain's CDR3 is CSARAGAGRYTF.

The chain links TRBV5-1 to TRBJ2-1; the D call from TCRdb, TRBD2, cannot be confirmed without DNA. CDR1 is SGHRS, CDR2 YFSETQ, per germline. CDR3 length: 15 residues. The CDR3 sequence: CASSPGGTAYNEQFF.

The rearrangement links TRBV27 to TRBJ2-7; with no DNA, the TCRdb D assignment of TRBD1 cannot be verified. The CDR3 consists of 15 residues. Germline V gives CDR1 MNHEY, CDR2 SMNVEV (reference sequence). The CDR3 sequence is CASSLLGQGVSEQYF.

J is TRBJ2-3 and V is TRBV15; with no DNA, the TCRdb D assignment of TRBD1 cannot be verified. Germline values: CDR1 LNHNV, CDR2 YYDKDF (reference sequence). The CDR3 consists of 17 residues. The CDR3: CATSLSTGGAGTDTQYF.

This chain joins TRBV7-2 and TRBJ2-7; TCRdb calls TRBD1, which cannot be checked without DNA. The germline V gene has CDR1 SGHTA and CDR2 FQGNSA. The CDR3 has 14 amino acids. Here the CDR3 reads CASSLQQGISEQYF.

This chain links TRBV25-1 with TRBJ2-1. Germline-derived CDR1 and CDR2 are MGHDK and SYGVNS. CDR3 length equals 14 residues. CDR3: CASSEGRRNNEQFF.

CDR3 in amino acids: CASSVGWDEQYF. The V call is TRBV9, the J call TRBJ2-7. The CDR3 spans 12 residues. The germline V gene encodes CDR1 SGDLS and CDR2 YYNGEE.

This chain uses TRBV7-9 with TRBJ2-5; the D call from TCRdb, TRBD1, cannot be confirmed without DNA. The length of the CDR3 is 11 residues. CDR1 and CDR2 (germline): SEHNR, FQNEAQ (reference sequence). CDR3 in amino acids: CASSYSGTGNF.

V usage is TRBV7-9 and J usage is TRBJ1-1; TCRdb's D gene call, TRBD1, goes unchecked for lack of DNA. There are 14 residues in the CDR3. Germline V lookup: CDR1 SEHNR, CDR2 FQNEAQ (reference sequence). The CDR3 here is CASSLRELNTEAFF.

The V call is TRBV6-5, the J call TRBJ1-2. The germline V gene has CDR1 MNHEY and CDR2 SVGAGI. This CDR3 is built from 12 residues. The CDR3 here is CASSYAGYGYTF.

This chain links TRBV29-1 with TRBJ2-1; TCRdb's D call, TRBD2, is unchecked because there is no DNA. The CDR3 is 14 residues long. CDR1 SQVTM and CDR2 ANQGSEA come from the germline V gene. The CDR3 protein is CSVLAQDSYNEQFF.

This chain uses TRBV11-2 with TRBJ2-5; the TRBD1 assignment by TCRdb is unverifiable without DNA. The CDR3 contains 13 residues. Germline-derived CDR1 and CDR2 are SGHAT and FQNNGV. CDR3 region: CASRVAGSETQYF.

The chain links TRBV14 to TRBJ2-2; TCRdb's D gene call, TRBD1, goes unchecked for lack of DNA. The germline V gene has CDR1 SGHDN and CDR2 FVKESK. The CDR3 consists of 16 residues. The CDR3 protein is CASSQVGRGGSGELFF.